These T cell receptor beta chains were read from a single sample in a study of molecular identifiers for immune sequencing clone quantification. TCRdb analysed the PCR reads with MiXCR anew, one entry per CDR3 protein. The data hold roughly 9,800 distinct CDR3 sequences, with about 20% observed a single time. Source material: naive CD8+ T cells from blood, with Jurkat cell RNA spiked in. The receptors originated from a human donor in good health. Some libraries in this study had Jurkat cell RNA spiked in. The CDR3 runs from the conserved cysteine through the conserved F or W. The D gene is left open where the match is weak. Clone size, where shown, is once, few, many, or a class for clones that have expanded.

J	size	D	V	CDR3	DNA
TRBJ2-2	many	NA	TRBV5-6	CASSLAFYSGELFF	TGTGCCAGCAGCTTGGCTTTTTACAGCGGGGAGCTGTTTTTT
TRBJ1-1	NA	NA	TRBV6-2/TRBV6-3	CASSMGGASTEAFF	TGTGCCAGCAGTATGGGGGGCGCGAGCACTGAAGCTTTCTTT
TRBJ2-3	many	NA	TRBV20-1	CSARVTSYTDTQYF	TGCAGTGCTAGAGTGACTAGTTACACAGATACGCAGTATTTT
TRBJ2-2	many	TRBD2	TRBV6-2/TRBV6-3	CASSYWTSGDTGELFF	TGTGCCAGCAGTTACTGGACTAGCGGGGACACCGGGGAGCTGTTTTTT
TRBJ2-7	NA	NA	TRBV6-2/TRBV6-3	CASSYPRYEQYF	TGTGCCAGCAGTTACCCACGATACGAGCAGTACTTC
TRBJ2-3	medium-sized	TRBD2	TRBV5-1	CASRTTSGGPLDTQYF	TGCGCCAGCAGAACGACTAGCGGGGGGCCCCTGGATACGCAGTATTTT
TRBJ2-2	few	NA	TRBV12-3/TRBV12-4	CASSSSLSTGELFF	TGTGCCAGCAGTTCCTCGCTCAGTACCGGGGAGCTGTTTTTT
TRBJ2-5	few	NA	TRBV12-3/TRBV12-4	CASSLGQETQYF	TGTGCCAGCAGTTTGGGCCAAGAGACCCAGTACTTC
TRBJ2-7	NA	NA	TRBV5-6	CASSWENYEQYF	TGTGCCAGCAGCTGGGAGAATTACGAGCAGTACTTC
TRBJ2-7	medium-sized	TRBD1	TRBV7-6	CASSTSKDRFSYEQYF	TGTGCCAGCAGCACCTCGAAGGACAGGTTCTCCTACGAGCAGTACTTC
TRBJ2-7	medium-sized	NA	TRBV6-2/TRBV6-3	CASSYSSYEQYF	TGTGCCAGCAGTTACTCCTCCTACGAGCAGTACTTC
TRBJ2-5	many	TRBD1	TRBV12-5	CASGLEQGRETQYF	TGTGCTAGTGGTCTCGAACAGGGGAGAGAGACCCAGTACTTC
TRBJ2-7	medium-sized	NA	TRBV7-9	CASSPLGAGYEQYF	TGTGCCAGCAGCCCCCTCGGGGCAGGGTACGAGCAGTACTTC
TRBJ1-1	medium-sized	NA	TRBV7-6	CASSLGGFEAFF	TGTGCCAGCAGCTTAGGGGGATTTGAAGCTTTCTTT
TRBJ2-3	medium-sized	TRBD2	TRBV20-1	CSATSGGATDTQYF	TGCAGTGCTACTAGCGGGGGGGCCACAGATACGCAGTATTTT
TRBJ2-3	medium-sized	TRBD1	TRBV5-6	CASSSGQGIDTQYF	TGTGCCAGCAGCTCCGGACAGGGGATAGATACGCAGTATTTT
TRBJ2-3	medium-sized	NA	TRBV11-2	CASGPYWKPDTQYF	TGTGCCAGTGGACCTTACTGGAAGCCAGATACGCAGTATTTT
TRBJ1-1	few	NA	TRBV19	CASSMGPNTEAFF	TGTGCCAGTAGTATGGGACCGAACACTGAAGCTTTCTTT
TRBJ2-1	many	NA	TRBV29-1	CSVEWGYNEQFF	TGCAGCGTTGAGTGGGGCTACAATGAGCAGTTCTTC
TRBJ2-1	medium-sized	TRBD2	TRBV4-3	CASSQDPAGEQFF	TGCGCCAGCAGCCAAGATCCAGCGGGAGAGCAGTTCTTC